Given below is one TCR beta chain in context. Its matching antigen is unknown. The source of the sample is a study of blood T cells in healthy people across ages. With a J-beta primer mix and a sample-barcoded 5' primer, a second PCR ran about 7 to 11 cycles. MiXCR, applied by TCRdb to the 5' RACE reads, yields one record per CDR3 protein. The data contain 1.5 million to 2 million distinct CDR3 sequences, approximately 30% of them singletons. The V segment lost 5 bases and the J segment 3 bases; nucleotides outside the gene matches: 10. The CDR3 consists of 17 residues. Looked up from germline, CDR1 is SGHVS and CDR2 is FNYEAQ. The donors, aged about 6 to 100, were healthy Caucasians from Russia. General study points: Unsorted PBMC input precluded a conclusive naive versus antigen-experienced comparison. Lack of knowledge of donor CMV status possibly confounded expanded clonotype changes. Long-lived and aged donors differed, with more naive CD4+ cells and higher diversity in the long-lived.

The rearrangement links TRBV7-6 to TRBJ2-3, with TRBD2 identical over 11 bases. The sequence derives from a woman aged 25 to 39 in good health. Sequenced: blood. Written as DNA, the CDR3 is TGTGCCAGCAGCCCCTCCGGCCCTAGCGGGGGGACAGATACGCAGTATTTT. It is translated as CASSPSGPSGGTDTQYF. Supplemented by reference TRBV7-6 and TRBJ2-3, the full variable domain reads GAGVSQSPRYKVTKRGQDVALRCDPISGHVSLYWYRQALGQGPEFLTYFNYEAQQDKSGLPNDRFSAERPEGSISTLTIQRTEQRDSAMYRCASSPSGPSGGTDTQYFGPGTRLTVL.